One and the same sample provided the 32 T cell receptor beta chains below, sequenced in a study of tumor-infiltrating lymphocytes in localized non-small cell lung cancer. Sequencing used immunoSEQ multiplex PCR; TCRdb keeps in-frame clones, though not all of them. The sample includes roughly 4,600 clones, approximately 95% of them seen just once. Sample: uninvolved lung tissue not adjacent to the tumor. The receptor source for this set is a human donor with non-small cell lung cancer.

J is TRBJ2-2 and V is TRBV7-2; tentative D call: TRBD2 (6 bases). Between the trimmed V and J ends, which lost 1 base and 4 bases, there was a span of 10 bases. Germline V gives CDR1 SGHTA, CDR2 FQGNSA. The CDR3 length is 15 residues. The CDR3 protein is CASSLGLARTGELFF. In DNA form, the CDR3 reads TGTGCCAGCAGCTTAGGGCTAGCGCGCACCGGGGAGCTGTTTTTT.

The chain carries TRBV29-1 and TRBJ1-6; D gene uncertain. Per germline, CDR1 SQVTM and CDR2 ANQGSEA. V lost 0 bases and J 10 bases, leaving 10 bases between the germline ends. The CDR3 runs to 13 residues. CDR3 sequence reads: CSVEDSAGSPLHF. In DNA, the CDR3 is TGCAGCGTTGAAGACTCGGCAGGATCACCCCTCCACTTT.

This clone was observed once. The V call is TRBV19, the J call TRBJ1-4, with TRBD1 matching over 9 bases. Germline lookup yields CDR1 LNHDA and CDR2 SQIVND (reference sequence). The CDR3 sequence is 15 residues long. J gave up 5 bases and V 3 bases, and 4 bases lay outside the gene matches. The CDR3 loop reads CASSMMTGGNEKLFF. CDR3 nucleotide sequence: TGTGCCAGTAGTATGATGACAGGGGGAAATGAAAAACTGTTTTTT.

This rearrangement joins TRBV7-6 to TRBJ2-7; D remains unclear. Looked up from germline, CDR1 is SGHVS and CDR2 is FNYEAQ. This CDR3 has 12 residues. The V and J ends lost 4 bases and 1 base respectively, with 5 bases between them. CDR3 protein: CASSSASYEQYF. DNA for the CDR3: TGTGCCAGCAGCTCTGCTTCCTACGAGCAGTACTTC.

The rearrangement joins TRBV7-2 to TRBJ2-5; D is undetermined. Germline values: CDR1 SGHTA, CDR2 FQGNSA. This CDR3 has 12 amino acids. Trimming took 1 base from V and 4 from J, leaving 4 bases between them. CDR3: CASSLVRETQYF. DNA for the CDR3: TGTGCCAGCAGCTTAGTACGAGAGACCCAGTACTTC.

The rearrangement uses TRBV5-4 and TRBJ1-1; 8 bases agree with TRBD1. This CDR3 region has 15 residues. Germline CDR1 and CDR2: SGHNT and YYREEE (reference sequence). Unmatched junction bases numbered 7, after V lost 0 bases and J lost 6 bases. CDR3: CASSLEDRAGAEAFF. The CDR3, as DNA: TGTGCCAGCAGCTTGGAGGACAGGGCAGGAGCTGAAGCTTTCTTT.

This clone is a singleton in its sample. V and J are TRBV19 and TRBJ2-5, with 7 positions matching TRBD2. Germline trimming cut 2 bases from V and 2 bases from J; bases unmatched to any gene: 5. Germline V gene data show CDR1 as LNHDA and CDR2 as SQIVND (reference sequence). This CDR3 has 15 amino acids. The chain's CDR3 is CASSIYGGLQETQYF. The CDR3 nucleotides are TGTGCCAGTAGTATATATGGGGGACTACAAGAGACCCAGTACTTC.

The chain couples TRBV7-2 to TRBJ2-3, with a tentative D call TRBD1 (6 bases). CDR1 and CDR2 from the germline V gene are SGHTA and FQGNSA. V lost 2 bases and J 1 base, leaving 13 bases between the germline ends. There are 16 residues in the CDR3. The CDR3 region is CASSLKSRGRTDTQYF. The CDR3 nucleotides read TGTGCCAGCAGCTTAAAAAGCAGGGGTCGCACAGATACGCAGTATTTT.

This clone was observed a single time. The rearrangement links TRBV5-1 to TRBJ2-4, with 9 bases identical to TRBD1. Germline V gene lookup returns CDR1 SGHRS and CDR2 YFSETQ. V was pared by 4 bases and J by 7 bases, with 3 bases of the junction left unmatched. The CDR3 consists of 13 residues. CDR3 residues: CASSEQGANIQYF. CDR3 nucleotides: TGCGCCAGCAGCGAACAGGGGGCGAACATTCAGTACTTC.

Of note for this clone: One junction end disagrees with the germline gene, perhaps due to a read error. V and J are TRBV7-9 and TRBJ2-7; D is perhaps TRBD1 or TRBD2 (5 bases each). The CDR3 spans 12 residues. CDR1 is SEHNR and CDR2 is FQNEAQ in the germline V gene (reference sequence). The CDR3 sequence is CASSLADRDASF. The CDR3 DNA is TGTGCCAGCAGCTTAGCCGACCGGGACGCAAGCTTC.

The rearrangement uses TRBV7-9 and TRBJ2-6, with TRBD1 matching over 11 bases. Germline V gene data show CDR1 as SEHNR and CDR2 as FQNEAQ (reference sequence). Germline trimming cut 0 bases from V and 2 bases from J; bases unmatched to any gene: 6. The CDR3 covers 19 residues. CDR3 protein: CASSLAGTGGGPGANVLTF. The CDR3 DNA follows: TGTGCCAGCAGCTTAGCCGGGACAGGGGGGGGTCCTGGGGCCAACGTCCTGACTTTC.

The chain joins TRBV10-3 to TRBJ1-5; D remains ambiguous. CDR1 and CDR2 (germline): ENHRY, SYGVKD. This CDR3 has 13 amino acids. V was cut by 7 bases and J by 3 bases, with 10 bases left in between. As DNA, the CDR3 is TGTGCCATCACTGACGGCCTCAATCAGCCCCAGCATTTT. This gives the protein CAITDGLNQPQHF.

This chain connects TRBV4-2 to TRBJ1-1; no clear D. V lost 4 bases and J 1 base, leaving 7 bases between the germline ends. Looked up from germline, CDR1 is LGHNA and CDR2 is YNFKEQ. The CDR3 spans 13 residues. The DNA for the CDR3 is TGTGCCAGCAGCCCTCAGCAGAACACTGAAGCTTTCTTT. This translates into CASSPQQNTEAFF.

The chain has TRBV7-2 and TRBJ1-2; 7 nucleotides line up with TRBD1. Per germline, CDR1 SGHTA and CDR2 FQGNSA. The CDR3 runs to 14 residues. V trimming: 1 base; J trimming: 4 bases; junction bases outside the gene matches: 3. CDR3 nucleotide sequence: TGTGCCAGCAGCTTAGGGGGGGACAGCTATGGCTACACCTTC. Translation gives CASSLGGDSYGYTF.

The chain's CDR3 is CASSLRGAGGNTEAFF. The DNA for the CDR3 is TGTGCCAGCAGCTTAAGGGGGGCCGGGGGGAACACTGAAGCTTTCTTT. The rearrangement links TRBV7-2 to TRBJ1-1, with a possible D match to TRBD1 (6 bases). The length of the CDR3 is 16 residues. Per germline, CDR1 SGHTA and CDR2 FQGNSA. Trimming took 2 bases from V and 1 from J, leaving 14 bases between them.

The chain joins TRBV5-1 to TRBJ2-5, with TRBD1 matching over 8 bases. Per the germline V gene, CDR1 is SGHRS and CDR2 is YFSETQ. After removal of 5 bases from V and 4 bases from J, the junction contained 10 bases not matched to a gene. The CDR3 runs to 15 residues. The CDR3 here is CASRDGQGVGETQYF. The DNA of the CDR3 is TGCGCCAGCAGGGACGGACAGGGCGTCGGAGAGACCCAGTACTTC.

V usage is TRBV15 and J usage is TRBJ1-2; unclear D gene. From germline, CDR1 is LNHNV and CDR2 YYDKDF (reference sequence). This CDR3 has 13 amino acids. V was clipped by 5 bases and J by 4 bases, with 11 bases between them. The CDR3 loop reads CATSDEEGYGYTF. CDR3 DNA sequence: TGTGCCACCAGCGATGAGGAGGGCTATGGCTACACCTTC.

V is TRBV2 and J is TRBJ1-2, with TRBD1 matching over 8 bases. The germline V gene has CDR1 SNHLY and CDR2 FYNNEI. The CDR3 sequence is 15 residues long. Trimming cost V 5 bases and J 0 bases; bases outside gene matches: 5. The CDR3, as DNA: TGTGCCAGCAGTTTAAGGGGACAGGCTAACTATGGCTACACCTTC. Translating it yields CASSLRGQANYGYTF.

The rearrangement links TRBV13 to TRBJ2-2, with TRBD1 identical over 9 bases. The CDR3 spans 22 residues. The V gene end was trimmed by 2 bases and the J gene end by 5 bases; junction bases not matched to a gene: 24. The V gene's germline CDR1 is PRHDT and CDR2 FYEKMQ (reference sequence). CDR3 sequence (DNA): TGTGCCAGCAGCTTACTATCCCCTTCAACACAGGGGGCTTTGTATCATACCGGGGAGCTGTTTTTT. It codes for CASSLLSPSTQGALYHTGELFF.

The chain recombines TRBV11-2 with TRBJ2-3; D assignment may be TRBD1 or TRBD2 (5 bases each). V lost 2 bases to trimming and J lost 4 bases, with 13 bases between them. Germline V lookup: CDR1 SGHAT, CDR2 FQNNGV. This CDR3 spans 15 amino acids. For the CDR3, the DNA is TGTGCCAGCAGCTTATGGGGGATGGAGGCAGATACGCAGTATTTT. Its translation is CASSLWGMEADTQYF. Full variable domain (outside the CDR3, taken from reference TRBV11-2 and TRBJ2-3): EAGVAQSPRYKIIEKRQSVAFWCNPISGHATLYWYQQILGQGPKLLIQFQNNGVVDDSQLPKDRFSAERLKGVDSTLKIQPAKLEDSAVYLCASSLWGMEADTQYFGPGTRLTVL.

The chain links TRBV27 to TRBJ1-2; D remains unclear. CDR1 MNHEY and CDR2 SMNVEV come from the germline V gene (reference sequence). The CDR3 runs to 15 residues. Trimming pared 5 bases from V and 0 bases from J, leaving 13 bases between. The CDR3 DNA reads TGTGCCAGCAGTCCCTGGCAGTGGACTAACTATGGCTACACCTTC. This encodes CASSPWQWTNYGYTF.

The rearrangement joins TRBV6-1 to TRBJ2-4; D is tentatively TRBD1 or TRBD2 (5 bases each). Germline V CDR1 and CDR2: MNHNS, SASEGT. V was trimmed by 8 bases and J by 8 bases, leaving 13 bases between them. The CDR3 sequence is 12 residues long. The chain's CDR3 is CASRLGEYIQYF. CDR3 sequence (DNA): TGTGCCAGCCGTCTGGGGGAGTACATTCAGTACTTC.

This clone was detected a few times. The chain employs TRBV7-2 and TRBJ2-4, with D perhaps matching TRBD1 or TRBD2 (5 bases each). The CDR3 contains 13 residues. Germline V gives CDR1 SGHTA, CDR2 FQGNSA. V lost 8 bases and J 2 bases, leaving 10 bases between the germline ends. The CDR3 is CASAGGSKNIQYF. The CDR3 DNA sequence: TGTGCCAGCGCTGGGGGTTCCAAAAACATTCAGTACTTC.

The chain is built from TRBV13 and TRBJ2-7; 9 bases match TRBD2. J gave up 5 bases and V 3 bases, and 8 bases lay outside the gene matches. CDR3 size: 15 residues. Germline assignment: CDR1 PRHDT and CDR2 FYEKMQ (reference sequence). CDR3 loop: CASSFPAGGFHEQYF. In DNA form, the CDR3 reads TGTGCCAGCAGCTTCCCAGCGGGGGGTTTCCACGAGCAGTACTTC.

The chain carries TRBV6-1 and TRBJ2-1, with 7 bases aligning to TRBD2. Trimming cost V 1 base and J 4 bases; bases outside gene matches: 4. CDR3 length: 15 amino acids. Germline assignment: CDR1 MNHNS and CDR2 SASEGT. For the CDR3, the DNA is TGTGCCAGCAGTGAAGGGGGAGGGGTTTACAATGAGCAGTTCTTC. Translated: CASSEGGGVYNEQFF.

The chain links TRBV5-6 to TRBJ2-1; no definite D call. V lost 4 bases and J 4 bases, leaving 3 bases between the germline ends. The CDR3 sequence is 11 residues long. Germline values: CDR1 SGHDT, CDR2 YYEEEE. CDR3: CASSRYNEQFF. The CDR3 nucleotides read TGTGCCAGCAGCCGTTACAATGAGCAGTTCTTC.

This chain joins TRBV13 and TRBJ2-1; D call uncertain. Trimming shortened V by 0 bases and J by 10 bases, and 7 bases separated the two germline ends. The CDR3 has 12 amino acids. Germline CDR1 reads PRHDT; CDR2 reads FYEKMQ (reference sequence). CDR3: CASSLGLGEQFF. In DNA, the CDR3 is TGTGCCAGCAGCTTAGGCCTGGGAGAGCAGTTCTTC.

The chain links TRBV9 to TRBJ2-5; 9 positions agree with TRBD2. J gave up 4 bases and V 5 bases, and 3 bases lay outside the gene matches. This CDR3 comprises 13 residues. Germline assignment: CDR1 SGDLS and CDR2 YYNGEE. CDR3 bases: TGTGCCAGCAGTGATAGCGGGAGAGAGACCCAGTACTTC. Residues: CASSDSGRETQYF.

A remark on this clone: This sample also contains other DNA sequences that code for the same CDR3. This rearrangement joins TRBV11-2 to TRBJ2-2; 9 bases are a match to TRBD2. The V segment lost 1 base and the J segment 5 bases; nucleotides outside the gene matches: 8. There are 17 residues in the CDR3. CDR1 is SGHAT, CDR2 FQNNGV, per germline. The CDR3 region is CASSLVLAGEGTGELFF. As DNA, the CDR3 is TGTGCCAGCAGCTTAGTTTTAGCGGGAGAAGGTACCGGGGAGCTGTTTTTT. Full variable domain (remainder filled in from reference TRBV11-2 and TRBJ2-2): EAGVAQSPRYKIIEKRQSVAFWCNPISGHATLYWYQQILGQGPKLLIQFQNNGVVDDSQLPKDRFSAERLKGVDSTLKIQPAKLEDSAVYLCASSLVLAGEGTGELFFGEGSRLTVL.

The CDR3: CASSDDRDHHYEQYF. The DNA for the CDR3 is TGTGCCAGCAGTGATGACAGGGACCACCACTACGAGCAGTACTTC. This chain links TRBV25-1 with TRBJ2-7; 7 bases fit TRBD1. The ends lost 3 bases at V and 3 bases at J; junction bases unmatched: 8. The CDR3 is made up of 15 amino acids. Per the germline V gene, CDR1 is MGHDK and CDR2 is SYGVNS.

The chain combines TRBV7-9 with TRBJ2-6, with D perhaps assigned TRBD1 or TRBD2 (5 bases each). The CDR3 covers 17 residues. CDR1 SEHNR and CDR2 FQNEAQ come from the germline V gene (reference sequence). Trimming left V 0 bases short and J 0 bases short, with 9 bases between. CDR3 protein: CASSLARGTSGANVLTF. DNA of the CDR3: TGTGCCAGCAGCTTAGCGCGAGGGACCTCTGGGGCCAACGTCCTGACTTTC.

The chain employs TRBV29-1 and TRBJ2-5, with a tentative D call TRBD2 (8 bases). Germline loops: CDR1 SQVTM, CDR2 ANQGSEA. The length of the CDR3 is 14 residues. V was pared by 6 bases and J by 4 bases, with 18 bases between. The CDR3 region is CSVQTGSGRETQYF. The CDR3 DNA is TGCAGCGTCCAGACAGGGAGCGGGAGAGAGACCCAGTACTTC.